This record concerns one T cell receptor beta chain sequence. Its antigen is undetermined. This record belongs to a study of cytomegalovirus exposure and HLA in healthy donors. The study, taken as a whole, reports: Later analysis demonstrated an association between a missense DCLRE1C variant and TCR beta V- and J-gene trimming. As immune exposure information, only CMV serostatus was available.

Primers for the PCR totalled 60 Vbeta and 13 Jbeta. Sequenced by immunoSEQ multiplex PCR; TCRdb stores in-frame clones only, minus some. The profile covers approximately 130,000 clones, with 81% appearing a single time and approximately 6% taken by the ten largest. The sequence was obtained from a middle-aged woman in good health and CMV-seropositive. Sequenced input: PBMCs.

The CDR3: CATSTISRVADTQYF. Written as DNA, the CDR3 is TGTGCCACCAGCACCATTTCCAGGGTGGCAGATACGCAGTATTTT. The chain combines TRBV15 with TRBJ2-3; TRBD1 might be the D (5 bases). Germline loops: CDR1 LNHNV, CDR2 YYDKDF (reference sequence). The CDR3 is 15 amino acids. The V end was cut by 4 bases, the J end by 4 bases, with 15 bases between.